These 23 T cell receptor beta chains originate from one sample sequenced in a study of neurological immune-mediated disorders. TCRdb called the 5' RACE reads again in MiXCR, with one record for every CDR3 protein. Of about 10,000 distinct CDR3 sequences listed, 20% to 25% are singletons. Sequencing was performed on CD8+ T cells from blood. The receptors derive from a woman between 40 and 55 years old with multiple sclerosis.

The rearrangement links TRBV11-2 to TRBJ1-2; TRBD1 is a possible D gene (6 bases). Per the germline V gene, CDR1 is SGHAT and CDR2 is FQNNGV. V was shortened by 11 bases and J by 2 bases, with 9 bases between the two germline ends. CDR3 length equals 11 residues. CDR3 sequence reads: CAGGANYGYTF. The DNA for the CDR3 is TGTGCCGGGGGGGCCAACTATGGCTACACCTTC.

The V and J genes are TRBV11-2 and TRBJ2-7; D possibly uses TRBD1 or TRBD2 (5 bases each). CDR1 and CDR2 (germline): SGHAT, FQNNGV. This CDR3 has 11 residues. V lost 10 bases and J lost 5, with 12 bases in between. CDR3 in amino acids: CATSGTNEQYF. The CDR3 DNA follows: TGTGCCACCTCCGGGACCAACGAGCAGTACTTC.

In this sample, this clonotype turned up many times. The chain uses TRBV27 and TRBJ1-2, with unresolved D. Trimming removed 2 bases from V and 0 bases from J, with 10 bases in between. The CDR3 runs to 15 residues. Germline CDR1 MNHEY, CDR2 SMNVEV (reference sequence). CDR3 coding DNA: TGTGCCAGCAGTTTACCCTTATCCTCTAACTATGGCTACACCTTC. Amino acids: CASSLPLSSNYGYTF.

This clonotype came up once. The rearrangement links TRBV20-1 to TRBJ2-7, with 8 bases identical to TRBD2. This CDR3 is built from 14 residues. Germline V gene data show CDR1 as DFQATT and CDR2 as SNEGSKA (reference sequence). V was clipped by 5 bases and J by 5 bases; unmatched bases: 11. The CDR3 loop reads CSAGAGVGLNEQYF. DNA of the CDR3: TGCAGTGCTGGAGCGGGAGTGGGGCTAAACGAGCAGTACTTC.

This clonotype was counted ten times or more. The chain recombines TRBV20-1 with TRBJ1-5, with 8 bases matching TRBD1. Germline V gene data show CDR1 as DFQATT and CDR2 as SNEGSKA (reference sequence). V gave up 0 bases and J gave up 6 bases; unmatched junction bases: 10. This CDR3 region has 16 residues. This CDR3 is CSARDGLTGGGQPQHF. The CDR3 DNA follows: TGCAGTGCTAGAGATGGGCTCACAGGGGGTGGTCAGCCCCAGCATTTT.

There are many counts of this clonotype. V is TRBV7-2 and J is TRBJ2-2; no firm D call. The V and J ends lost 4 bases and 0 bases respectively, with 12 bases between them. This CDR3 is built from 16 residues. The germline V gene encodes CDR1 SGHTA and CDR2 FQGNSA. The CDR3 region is CASSSWPYPNTGELFF. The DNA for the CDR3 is TGTGCCAGCAGCTCTTGGCCGTACCCGAACACCGGGGAGCTGTTTTTT.

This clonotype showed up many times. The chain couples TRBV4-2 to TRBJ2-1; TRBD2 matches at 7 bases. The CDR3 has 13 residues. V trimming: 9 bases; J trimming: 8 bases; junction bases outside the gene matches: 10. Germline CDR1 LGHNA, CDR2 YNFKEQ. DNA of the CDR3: TGTGCCAGTGGGACTACCCGCGGCGATGAGCAGTTCTTC. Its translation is CASGTTRGDEQFF.

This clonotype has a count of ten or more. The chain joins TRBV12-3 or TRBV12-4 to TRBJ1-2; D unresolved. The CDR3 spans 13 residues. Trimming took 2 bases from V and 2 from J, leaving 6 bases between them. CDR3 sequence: CASSLLGNYGYTF. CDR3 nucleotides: TGTGCCAGCAGTTTATTGGGGAACTATGGCTACACCTTC.

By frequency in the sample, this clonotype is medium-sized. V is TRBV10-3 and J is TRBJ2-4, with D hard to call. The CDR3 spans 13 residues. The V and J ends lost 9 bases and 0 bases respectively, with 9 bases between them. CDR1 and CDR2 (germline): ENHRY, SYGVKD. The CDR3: CAMLLLAKNIQYF. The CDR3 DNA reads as TGTGCCATGCTGCTTCTAGCCAAAAACATTCAGTACTTC.

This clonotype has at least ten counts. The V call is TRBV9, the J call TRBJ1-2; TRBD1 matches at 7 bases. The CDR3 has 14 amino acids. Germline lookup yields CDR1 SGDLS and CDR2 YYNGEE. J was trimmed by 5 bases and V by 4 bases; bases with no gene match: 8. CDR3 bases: TGTGCCAGCAGCCCCCGGGACAGCCAGTATGGCTACACCTTC. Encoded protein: CASSPRDSQYGYTF.

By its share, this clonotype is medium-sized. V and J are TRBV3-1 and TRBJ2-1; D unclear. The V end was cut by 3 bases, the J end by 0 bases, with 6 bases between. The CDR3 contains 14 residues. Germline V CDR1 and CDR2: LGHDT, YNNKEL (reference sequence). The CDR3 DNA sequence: TGTGCCAGCAGCCAGTGGGACTCCTACAATGAGCAGTTCTTC. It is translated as CASSQWDSYNEQFF.

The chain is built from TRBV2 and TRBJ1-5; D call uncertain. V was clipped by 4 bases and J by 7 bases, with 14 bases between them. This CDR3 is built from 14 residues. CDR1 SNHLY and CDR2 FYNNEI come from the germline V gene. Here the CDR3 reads CASSGLKGRQPQHF. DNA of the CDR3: TGTGCCAGCAGTGGGTTGAAGGGTCGGCAGCCCCAGCATTTT.

The CDR3 protein is CASCLRGRKDTGELFF. DNA for the CDR3: TGTGCAAGTTGCTTAAGGGGGCGCAAGGACACCGGGGAGCTGTTTTTT. The V and J genes are TRBV12-2 and TRBJ2-2; no DNA check was done on the table's D call, TRBD1. TRBV12-2 corresponds to a pseudogene. CDR3 length: 16 residues.

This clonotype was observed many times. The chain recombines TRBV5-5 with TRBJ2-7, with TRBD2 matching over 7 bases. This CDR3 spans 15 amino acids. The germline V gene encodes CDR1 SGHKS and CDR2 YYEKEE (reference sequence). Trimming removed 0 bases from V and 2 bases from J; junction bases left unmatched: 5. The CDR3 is CASSLGDYRPYEQYF. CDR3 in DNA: TGTGCCAGCAGCTTGGGGGACTACCGACCCTACGAGCAGTACTTC.

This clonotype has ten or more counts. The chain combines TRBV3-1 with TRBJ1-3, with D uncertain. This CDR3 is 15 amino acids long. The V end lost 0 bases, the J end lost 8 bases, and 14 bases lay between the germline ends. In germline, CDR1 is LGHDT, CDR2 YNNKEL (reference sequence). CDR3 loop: CASSQDGATGDTIYF. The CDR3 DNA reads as TGTGCCAGCAGCCAAGATGGAGCGACCGGCGACACCATATATTTT. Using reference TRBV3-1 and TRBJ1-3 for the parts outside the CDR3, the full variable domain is DTAVSQTPKYLVTQMGNDKSIKCEQNLGHDTMYWYKQDSKKFLKIMFSYNNKELIINETVPNRFSPKSPDKAHLNLHINSLELGDSAVYFCASSQDGATGDTIYFGEGSWLTVV.

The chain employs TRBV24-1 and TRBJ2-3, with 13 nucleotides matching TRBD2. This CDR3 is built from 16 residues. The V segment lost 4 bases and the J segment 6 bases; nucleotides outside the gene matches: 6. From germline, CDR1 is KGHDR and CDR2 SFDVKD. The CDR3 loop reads CATSDPGLAGDDTQYF. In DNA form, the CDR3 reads TGTGCCACCAGTGACCCAGGACTAGCGGGGGACGATACGCAGTATTTT.

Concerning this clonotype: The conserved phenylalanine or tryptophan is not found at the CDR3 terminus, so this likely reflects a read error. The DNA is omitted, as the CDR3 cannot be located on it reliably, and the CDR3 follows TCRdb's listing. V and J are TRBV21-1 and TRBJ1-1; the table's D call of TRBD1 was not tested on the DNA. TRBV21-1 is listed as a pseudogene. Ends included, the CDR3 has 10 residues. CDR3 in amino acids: CASSKKKGAG.

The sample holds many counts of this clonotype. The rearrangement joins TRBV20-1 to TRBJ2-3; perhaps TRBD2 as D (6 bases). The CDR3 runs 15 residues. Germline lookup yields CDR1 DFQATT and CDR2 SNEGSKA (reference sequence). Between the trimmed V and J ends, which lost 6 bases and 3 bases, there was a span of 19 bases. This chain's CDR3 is CSAEGGDQLTDTQYF. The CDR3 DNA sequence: TGCAGTGCGGAGGGAGGAGACCAATTGACAGATACGCAGTATTTT.

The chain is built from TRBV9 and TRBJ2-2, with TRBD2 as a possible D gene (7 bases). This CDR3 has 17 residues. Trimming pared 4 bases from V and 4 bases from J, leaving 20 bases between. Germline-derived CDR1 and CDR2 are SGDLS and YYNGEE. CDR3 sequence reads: CASSPPRIGGRTGELFF. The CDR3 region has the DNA TGTGCCAGCAGCCCCCCCCGGATCGGGGGGCGCACCGGGGAGCTGTTTTTT.

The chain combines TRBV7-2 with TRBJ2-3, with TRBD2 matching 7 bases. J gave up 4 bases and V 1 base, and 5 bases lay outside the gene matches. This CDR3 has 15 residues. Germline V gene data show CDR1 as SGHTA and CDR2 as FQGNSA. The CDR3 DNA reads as TGTGCCAGCAGCTTAGTGTGGGGGGGAGCAGATACGCAGTATTTT. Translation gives CASSLVWGGADTQYF.

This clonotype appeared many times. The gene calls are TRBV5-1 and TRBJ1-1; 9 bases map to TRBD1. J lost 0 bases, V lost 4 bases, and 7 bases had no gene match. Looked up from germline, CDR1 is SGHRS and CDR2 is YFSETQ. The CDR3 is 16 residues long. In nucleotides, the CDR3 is TGCGCCAGCAGCGGTCCCGGGACAGGGCTGAACACTGAAGCTTTCTTT. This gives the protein CASSGPGTGLNTEAFF.

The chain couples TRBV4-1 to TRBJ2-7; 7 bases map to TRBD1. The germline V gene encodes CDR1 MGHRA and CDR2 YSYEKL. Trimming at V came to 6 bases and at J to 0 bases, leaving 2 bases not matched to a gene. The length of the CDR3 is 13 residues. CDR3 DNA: TGCGCCAGCAGGGACAGGAACTCCTACGAGCAGTACTTC. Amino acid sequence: CASRDRNSYEQYF.

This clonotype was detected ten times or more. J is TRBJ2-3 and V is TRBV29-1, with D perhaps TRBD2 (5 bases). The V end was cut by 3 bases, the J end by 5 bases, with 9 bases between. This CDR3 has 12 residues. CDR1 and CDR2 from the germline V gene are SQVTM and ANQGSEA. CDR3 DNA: TGCAGCGTTGACCCCGAGGGAGATACGCAGTATTTT. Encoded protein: CSVDPEGDTQYF.